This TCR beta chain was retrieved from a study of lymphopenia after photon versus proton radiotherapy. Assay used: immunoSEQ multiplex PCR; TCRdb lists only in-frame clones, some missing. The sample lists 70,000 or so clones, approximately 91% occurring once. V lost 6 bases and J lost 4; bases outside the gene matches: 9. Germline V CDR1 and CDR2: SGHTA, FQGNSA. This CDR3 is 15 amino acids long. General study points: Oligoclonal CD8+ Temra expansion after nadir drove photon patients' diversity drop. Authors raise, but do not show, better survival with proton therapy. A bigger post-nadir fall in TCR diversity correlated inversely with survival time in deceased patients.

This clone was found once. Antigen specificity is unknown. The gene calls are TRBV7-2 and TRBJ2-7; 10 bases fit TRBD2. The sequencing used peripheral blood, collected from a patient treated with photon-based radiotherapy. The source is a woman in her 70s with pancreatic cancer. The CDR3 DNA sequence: TGTGCCAGCAGACGAGGACTAGCGGACACGTACGAGCAGTACTTC. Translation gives CASRRGLADTYEQYF.